The 15 T cell receptor beta chains below all came from one sample that was sequenced in a study of cytomegalovirus exposure and HLA in healthy donors. The PCR was carried out with 60 Vbeta primers and 13 Jbeta primers. Assay used: immunoSEQ multiplex PCR; TCRdb lists only in-frame clones, some missing. The sample comprises 150,000 to 200,000 clones, 75% to 80% of which are singletons, and roughly 2.6% rests with the top ten. Sequenced: PBMCs. All receptors derive from a woman between 40 and 50 years old in good health and CMV-seropositive.

The chain joins TRBV5-4 to TRBJ2-1; D perhaps matches TRBD2 (5 bases). Germline V gives CDR1 SGHNT, CDR2 YYREEE (reference sequence). Deletions cut 4 bases from V and 0 bases from J, with 17 bases between. CDR3 length: 17 amino acids. Written as DNA, the CDR3 is TGTGCCAGCAGCCCCCGGGGTTCGGGGAGCTCCTACAATGAGCAGTTCTTC. Translated, it gives CASSPRGSGSSYNEQFF.

The chain couples TRBV21-1 to TRBJ2-1; TRBD2 was called by the table and not checked on the DNA. TRBV21-1 corresponds to a pseudogene. The CDR3 consists of 16 residues. In DNA form, the CDR3 reads TGTGCCAGCAGCAACACTAGCGGGAGGGCCGGTAATGAGCAGTTCTTC. It codes for CASSNTSGRAGNEQFF.

The chain uses TRBV5-4 and TRBJ1-2, with TRBD1 matching 7 bases. V trimming: 6 bases; J trimming: 7 bases; junction bases outside the gene matches: 15. This CDR3 spans 15 amino acids. CDR1 and CDR2 (germline): SGHNT, YYREEE (reference sequence). CDR3 region: CASNLKGGGPRGYTF. The CDR3, as DNA: TGTGCCAGCAATTTAAAAGGGGGCGGTCCGCGTGGCTACACCTTC.

This clone has just one count. The chain links TRBV19 to TRBJ2-3; perhaps TRBD2 as D (5 bases). V was pared by 5 bases and J by 2 bases, with 8 bases between. Germline assignment: CDR1 LNHDA and CDR2 SQIVND (reference sequence). The CDR3 length is 13 residues. The CDR3 bases are TGTGCCAGTAGTGTTAGCGACACAGATACGCAGTATTTT. Encoded protein: CASSVSDTDTQYF.

This chain joins TRBV29-1 and TRBJ1-5; TRBD1 might be the D (5 bases). Germline CDR1 is SQVTM and CDR2 is ANQGSEA. V was clipped by 6 bases and J by 5 bases, with 14 bases between them. This CDR3 spans 13 amino acids. The CDR3 is CSVRTREDQPQHF. The CDR3 DNA follows: TGCAGCGTGAGGACAAGAGAAGATCAGCCCCAGCATTTT. Complete variable domain (other parts from reference TRBV29-1 and TRBJ1-5): SAVISQKPSRDICQRGTSLTIQCQVDSQVTMMFWYRQQPGQSLTLIATANQGSEATYESGFVIDKFPISRPNLTFSTLTVSNMSPEDSSIYLCSVRTREDQPQHFGDGTRLSIL.

This rearrangement joins TRBV5-1 to TRBJ2-2; 8 bases are a match to TRBD2. Germline trimming cut 0 bases from V and 7 bases from J; bases unmatched to any gene: 11. This CDR3 region has 17 residues. Per the germline V gene, CDR1 is SGHRS and CDR2 is YFSETQ. As DNA, the CDR3 is TGCGCCAGCAGCTTGGTGCAGATTAGCGGGACCGTCGGGGAGCTGTTTTTT. The encoded protein is CASSLVQISGTVGELFF.

The CDR3 DNA reads TGTGCCAGCGGACAACAGGGGTGGGGGAATCAGCCCCAGCATTTT. As protein: CASGQQGWGNQPQHF. The rearrangement links TRBV21-1 to TRBJ1-5; the table assigns TRBD1, which was not confirmed against the DNA. TRBV21-1 is a pseudogene. This CDR3 spans 15 amino acids.

V is TRBV30 and J is TRBJ2-7; 9 bases line up with TRBD2. The germline V gene has CDR1 GTSNPN and CDR2 SVGIG (reference sequence). This CDR3 has 13 residues. J lost 6 bases, V lost 3 bases, and 6 bases had no gene match. CDR3 residues: CAWRPAGGGEQYF. The DNA for the CDR3 is TGTGCCTGGAGACCGGCGGGGGGGGGCGAGCAGTACTTC. Using reference TRBV30 and TRBJ2-7 for the parts outside the CDR3, the full variable domain is SQTIHQWPATLVQPVGSPLSLECTVEGTSNPNLYWYRQAAGRGLQLLFYSVGIGQISSEVPQNLSASRPQDRQFILSSKKLLLSDSGFYLCAWRPAGGGEQYFGPGTRLTVT.

This clone occurred a few times. CDR3 sequence: CASSVDDFSGRSEQYF. CDR3 in DNA: TGTGCCAGCAGCGTAGATGATTTTAGCGGGAGGTCTGAGCAGTACTTC. The chain joins TRBV9 to TRBJ2-7; 10 bases are a match to TRBD2. Germline-derived CDR1 and CDR2 are SGDLS and YYNGEE. This CDR3 comprises 16 residues. Trimming removed 0 bases from V and 7 bases from J; junction bases left unmatched: 10.

V usage is TRBV7-2 and J usage is TRBJ2-7; D is ambiguous. Germline V gene sequence: CDR1 SGHTA, CDR2 FQGNSA. V shed 4 bases and J shed 1 base, with 14 bases lying between them. This CDR3 has 15 residues. The CDR3: CASSSQATVSYEQYF. In DNA form, the CDR3 reads TGTGCCAGCAGCTCCCAGGCAACAGTTTCCTACGAGCAGTACTTC.

This clone was seen more than once but under ten times. The genes are TRBV7-6 and TRBJ2-3, with 13 bases identical to TRBD2. The V gene end was trimmed by 5 bases and the J gene end by 2 bases; junction bases not matched to a gene: 4. Germline CDR1 SGHVS, CDR2 FNYEAQ. This CDR3 is 16 amino acids long. Written as DNA, the CDR3 is TGTGCCAGCAGCCAGGGACTAGCGGGGTCCACAGATACGCAGTATTTT. It is translated as CASSQGLAGSTDTQYF.

The gene calls are TRBV6-1 and TRBJ2-7; a possible D gene is TRBD1 (5 bases). Germline V gives CDR1 MNHNS, CDR2 SASEGT. The CDR3 is made up of 11 amino acids. Trimming left V 8 bases short and J 4 bases short, with 9 bases between. The CDR3 protein is CASQGAYEQYF. The CDR3 DNA reads TGTGCCAGCCAAGGGGCTTACGAGCAGTACTTC.

V is TRBV6-7 and J is TRBJ2-7, with D unclear. TRBV6-7 is labeled an ORF, and its function is uncertain. V lost 2 bases and J lost 0, with 14 bases in between. The CDR3 sequence is 16 residues long. For the CDR3, the DNA is TGTGCCAGCAGTTACGGGTTCTCTAGAAGCTCCTACGAGCAGTACTTC. It yields the protein CASSYGFSRSSYEQYF.

V gene TRBV10-2 combines with J gene TRBJ2-1, with TRBD1 identical over 10 bases. The CDR3 loop spans 15 amino acids. V trimming: 6 bases; J trimming: 2 bases; junction bases outside the gene matches: 4. CDR1 and CDR2 from the germline V gene are WSHSY and SAAADI. CDR3 loop: CASSRQGAPYNEQFF. The CDR3 region has the DNA TGCGCCAGCAGCCGACAGGGGGCTCCCTACAATGAGCAGTTCTTC.

The chain has TRBV5-1 and TRBJ1-2, with 10 nucleotides matching TRBD1. V lost 1 base and J lost 8; bases outside the gene matches: 5. Germline CDR1 SGHRS, CDR2 YFSETQ. The CDR3 covers 14 residues. In DNA form, the CDR3 reads TGCGCCAGCAGCTTGCCGGGACAGGGGTCGGGCTACACCTTC. Translating gives CASSLPGQGSGYTF.